This T cell receptor beta chain was captured in a study of cytomegalovirus exposure and HLA in healthy donors. Trimming stripped 1 base from V and 12 bases from J, with 10 bases between. Germline values: CDR1 SGHTA, CDR2 FQGTGA. This CDR3 has 12 residues. The PCR made use of 60 Vbeta and 13 Jbeta primers. Assay used: immunoSEQ multiplex PCR; TCRdb lists only in-frame clones, some missing. The sample has 130,000 or so clones; about 85% are singletons. Regarding the study as a whole: From TCR beta sequences, most subjects' HLA-A and HLA-B alleles were reportedly predicted accurately. The authors later linked a missense DCLRE1C variant to TCR beta V- and J-gene trimming. Cytomegalovirus status was reportedly diagnosed by the classifier with high specificity and sensitivity. Within an earlier analysis, most TCR beta V segments proved productive either about 90% or about 30% of the time.

Worth noting for this clone: Its antigen is not known.

Input material: PBMCs. The clonotype was recovered from a woman under 40 in good health and CMV-seropositive. V is TRBV7-3 and J is TRBJ2-1, with D perhaps TRBD2 (5 bases). CDR3 in DNA: TGTGCCAGCAGCTTAAGAGGAGGCCGGCAGTTCTTC. Amino acid sequence: CASSLRGGRQFF.